This is a list of T cell receptor beta chains from one sample in a study of Ad26.COV2.S vaccination and SARS-CoV-2 variants. TCRdb's table, derived via immunoSEQ multiplex PCR, lists solely in-frame clones and lacks some. The sample includes around 400,000 clones, approximately 90% seen only once; the top ten take 9% to 15%. The source was peripheral blood, collected in a trial of Ad26.COV2.S vaccine versus placebo. These receptors all stem from a person between 18 and 60 years old who received the Ad26.COV2.S COVID-19 vaccine or a placebo. Each CDR3 is given with its conserved first and last residue. Each record gives: V gene, clone size, J gene, D gene, CDR3 protein, CDR3 DNA. The D gene is left open where the match is weak. Clone size appears in some rows only: once, few, many, or a class for an expanded clone.

V: TRBV28; size: .; J: TRBJ2-5; D: .; CDR3: CASSPSGAGEETQYF; DNA: TGTGCCAGCAGTCCCTCCGGGGCAGGGGAAGAGACCCAGTACTTC
V: TRBV28; size: .; J: TRBJ2-2; D: .; CDR3: CASSSPPTLRWDTGELFF; DNA: TGTGCCAGCAGTTCCCCTCCGACATTAAGGTGGGACACCGGGGAGCTGTTTTTT
V: TRBV5-1; size: .; J: TRBJ2-1; D: .; CDR3: CASSLLRDALYNEQFF; DNA: TGCGCCAGCAGCTTGCTGAGGGACGCCCTCTACAATGAGCAGTTCTTC
V: TRBV7-5; size: .; J: TRBJ2-6; D: .; CDR3: CASLGTAPPSGANVLTF; DNA: TGTGCCAGCCTCGGGACCGCTCCCCCGTCTGGGGCCAACGTCCTGACTTTC
V: TRBV7-9; size: .; J: TRBJ2-7; D: .; CDR3: CASSLVPSLYEQYF; DNA: TGTGCCAGCAGCCTTGTTCCTAGCTTGTACGAGCAGTACTTC
V: TRBV20-1; size: .; J: TRBJ2-2; D: .; CDR3: CSASSPVNTGELFF; DNA: TGCAGTGCTAGTTCCCCTGTGAACACCGGGGAGCTGTTTTTT
V: TRBV6-5; size: .; J: TRBJ1-1; D: TRBD1; CDR3: CASSYSGRGPSEAFF; DNA: TGTGCCAGCAGTTACTCGGGCAGGGGGCCATCTGAAGCTTTCTTT
V: TRBV12-5; size: .; J: TRBJ2-3; D: .; CDR3: CASGLSSDPLNTDTQYF; DNA: TGTGCTAGTGGTTTAAGTTCAGACCCGCTTAACACAGATACGCAGTATTTT
V: TRBV5-6; size: .; J: TRBJ1-5; D: TRBD1; CDR3: CASSLGTGKRGQPQHF; DNA: TGTGCCAGCAGCTTGGGGACAGGGAAGAGGGGACAGCCCCAGCATTTT
V: TRBV7-9; size: .; J: TRBJ2-7; D: TRBD1; CDR3: CASSWGQNSYEQYF; DNA: TGTGCCAGCAGCTGGGGACAGAACTCCTACGAGCAGTACTTC
V: TRBV19; size: .; J: TRBJ1-4; D: .; CDR3: CASSAGRDEKLFF; DNA: TGTGCCAGTAGTGCAGGGAGGGACGAAAAACTGTTTTTT
V: TRBV14; size: .; J: TRBJ2-1; D: .; CDR3: CASSQVSFSYNEQFF; DNA: TGTGCCAGCAGCCAAGTTAGTTTCTCCTACAATGAGCAGTTCTTC
V: TRBV30; size: once; J: TRBJ2-1; D: TRBD2; CDR3: CAWSRLAGFNEQFF; DNA: TGTGCCTGGAGTCGACTAGCGGGATTCAATGAGCAGTTCTTC
V: TRBV10-2; size: .; J: TRBJ2-4; D: .; CDR3: CASSESTVGRAGSDIQYF; DNA: TGCGCCAGCAGTGAGTCGACGGTGGGAAGGGCTGGTTCGGACATTCAGTACTTC
V: TRBV18; size: .; J: TRBJ2-4; D: .; CDR3: CASSPDLAKNIQYF; DNA: TGTGCCAGCTCACCCGACCTAGCCAAAAACATTCAGTACTTC
V: TRBV12-3/TRBV12-4; size: .; J: TRBJ2-5; D: TRBD2; CDR3: CASSGLEETQYF; DNA: TGTGCCAGCAGTGGACTAGAGGAGACCCAGTACTTC
V: TRBV28; size: .; J: TRBJ2-1; D: .; CDR3: CASSWGWVEQFF; DNA: TGTGCCAGCAGCTGGGGGTGGGTTGAGCAGTTCTTC
V: TRBV19; size: .; J: TRBJ2-7; D: TRBD2; CDR3: CASSTGTSHYEQYF; DNA: TGTGCCAGTAGTACCGGGACTAGCCACTACGAGCAGTACTTC
V: TRBV7-2; size: .; J: TRBJ2-3; D: .; CDR3: CASSLEAGYTQYF; DNA: TGTGCCAGCAGCTTAGAGGCGGGATATACGCAGTATTTT
V: TRBV5-4; size: few; J: TRBJ2-1; D: .; CDR3: CASSLAGGNEQFF; DNA: TGTGCCAGCAGCTTGGCAGGTGGGAATGAGCAGTTCTTC
V: TRBV6-5; size: .; J: TRBJ1-2; D: .; CDR3: CASSTGYRYGYTF; DNA: TGTGCCAGCAGTACAGGGTACCGCTATGGCTACACCTTC
V: TRBV6-5; size: .; J: TRBJ2-7; D: TRBD2; CDR3: CASSVGLAGGYEQYF; DNA: TGTGCCAGCAGCGTCGGACTAGCGGGAGGTTACGAGCAGTACTTC
V: TRBV4-1; size: .; J: TRBJ2-2; D: TRBD2; CDR3: CASSQGLAGGTGELFF; DNA: TGCGCCAGCAGCCAAGGACTAGCGGGAGGAACCGGGGAGCTGTTTTTT
V: TRBV12-3/TRBV12-4; size: .; J: TRBJ2-7; D: .; CDR3: CASSLGSYEQYF; DNA: TGTGCCAGCAGTTTAGGCTCCTACGAGCAGTACTTC
V: TRBV5-5; size: .; J: TRBJ2-4; D: TRBD1; CDR3: CASRSQGAILDIQYF; DNA: TGTGCCAGCAGAAGCCAGGGGGCGATCTTAGACATTCAGTACTTC
V: TRBV14; size: .; J: TRBJ1-3; D: .; CDR3: CASSQGQLNTIYF; DNA: TGTGCCAGCAGCCAAGGACAGTTAAACACCATATATTTT
V: TRBV5-8; size: .; J: TRBJ1-1; D: .; CDR3: CASSFQLGYDTEAFF; DNA: TGTGCCAGCAGCTTCCAGTTGGGGTACGACACTGAAGCTTTCTTT
V: TRBV7-9; size: .; J: TRBJ2-2; D: .; CDR3: CASNQGGTGELFF; DNA: TGTGCCAGCAACCAGGGCGGTACCGGGGAGCTGTTTTTT
V: TRBV5-1; size: .; J: TRBJ2-1; D: TRBD2; CDR3: CASSFPLAGGRNEQFF; DNA: TGCGCCAGCAGCTTCCCACTAGCGGGAGGGCGCAATGAGCAGTTCTTC
V: TRBV30; size: .; J: TRBJ1-5; D: .; CDR3: CAWSGTADQPQHF; DNA: TGTGCCTGGAGTGGGACGGCGGATCAGCCCCAGCATTTT
V: TRBV12-3/TRBV12-4; size: .; J: TRBJ2-7; D: .; CDR3: CASSLSGVEQYF; DNA: TGTGCCAGCAGTTTATCTGGAGTCGAGCAGTACTTC
V: TRBV5-8; size: .; J: TRBJ2-3; D: TRBD1; CDR3: CASSPRTGRQDTQYF; DNA: TGTGCCAGCAGCCCGAGGACAGGGAGACAAGATACGCAGTATTTT
V: TRBV7-8; size: few; J: TRBJ2-7; D: TRBD1; CDR3: CASSTKSGTENYEQYF; DNA: TGTGCCAGCAGCACCAAATCTGGGACAGAGAACTACGAGCAGTACTTC
V: TRBV18; size: .; J: TRBJ2-2; D: TRBD2; CDR3: CASSLVAGERTGELFF; DNA: TGTGCCAGCTCACTTGTAGCGGGAGAGAGGACCGGGGAGCTGTTTTTT
V: TRBV25-1; size: .; J: TRBJ1-4; D: TRBD1; CDR3: CASYGQGGEKLFF; DNA: TGTGCCAGTTACGGACAGGGCGGCGAAAAACTGTTTTTT
V: TRBV7-9; size: once; J: TRBJ1-1; D: .; CDR3: CASSLILQGFGNTEAFF; DNA: TGTGCCAGCAGCTTGATCCTCCAGGGATTTGGGAACACTGAAGCTTTCTTT
V: TRBV3-1/TRBV3-2; size: once; J: TRBJ2-1; D: TRBD2; CDR3: CASSQLAGGQHSYNEQFF; DNA: TGTGCCAGCAGCCAACTAGCGGGAGGGCAACACTCCTACAATGAGCAGTTCTTC
V: TRBV5-1; size: .; J: TRBJ2-5; D: .; CDR3: CASSPPTETQYF; DNA: TGCGCCAGCAGTCCTCCTACAGAGACCCAGTACTTC
V: TRBV19; size: .; J: TRBJ2-1; D: .; CDR3: CASNWEDKGIHEQFF; DNA: TGTGCCAGTAATTGGGAAGATAAGGGTATCCATGAGCAGTTCTTC
V: TRBV7-9; size: few; J: TRBJ1-2; D: .; CDR3: CASSPDPNYGYTF; DNA: TGTGCCAGCAGCCCGGACCCTAACTATGGCTACACCTTC
V: TRBV27; size: .; J: TRBJ2-7; D: .; CDR3: CASSLPGSYEQYF; DNA: TGTGCCAGCAGTTTACCCGGTTCCTACGAGCAGTACTTC
V: TRBV9; size: .; J: TRBJ2-2; D: .; CDR3: CASSPPNTGELFF; DNA: TGTGCCAGCAGCCCTCCAAACACCGGGGAGCTGTTTTTT
V: TRBV3-1/TRBV3-2; size: .; J: TRBJ1-6; D: .; CDR3: CASSLQGLLHF; DNA: TGTGCCAGCAGCCTACAGGGTCTCCTCCACTTT
V: TRBV5-1; size: .; J: TRBJ2-5; D: TRBD1; CDR3: CASRSGQPQETQYF; DNA: TGCGCCAGCAGGTCGGGACAGCCACAAGAGACCCAGTACTTC
V: TRBV5-1; size: .; J: TRBJ2-2; D: TRBD2; CDR3: CASSLTSGRGTGELFF; DNA: TGCGCCAGCAGCTTGACTAGCGGGAGAGGGACCGGGGAGCTGTTTTTT
V: TRBV7-9; size: .; J: TRBJ1-2; D: .; CDR3: CASSLNYGYTF; DNA: TGTGCCAGCAGCTTAAACTATGGCTACACCTTC
V: TRBV5-1; size: .; J: TRBJ1-2; D: .; CDR3: CASSSGLPGYTF; DNA: TGCGCCAGCAGCTCCGGGCTTCCCGGCTACACCTTC
V: TRBV7-9; size: .; J: TRBJ2-1; D: TRBD2; CDR3: CASSLVLSGRAGAYNEQFF; DNA: TGTGCCAGCAGCTTAGTTCTTAGCGGGAGGGCCGGGGCCTACAATGAGCAGTTCTTC
V: TRBV5-1; size: .; J: TRBJ2-1; D: TRBD2; CDR3: CATRLGLDQFF; DNA: TGCGCCACCCGGTTGGGACTAGATCAGTTCTTC
V: TRBV29-1; size: .; J: TRBJ1-5; D: .; CDR3: CSVVASQNSNQPQHF; DNA: TGCAGCGTTGTTGCCAGCCAGAATAGCAATCAGCCCCAGCATTTT
V: TRBV15; size: .; J: TRBJ1-2; D: TRBD1; CDR3: CATKQGGTNYGYTF; DNA: TGTGCCACCAAACAGGGGGGGACTAACTATGGCTACACCTTC
V: TRBV5-1; size: .; J: TRBJ2-1; D: TRBD2; CDR3: CASSLPQLAGGLNEQFF; DNA: TGCGCCAGCAGCTTGCCCCAACTAGCGGGAGGGCTTAATGAGCAGTTCTTC
V: TRBV28; size: .; J: TRBJ2-5; D: TRBD2; CDR3: CASARGGGLWETQYF; DNA: TGTGCCAGCGCTCGGGGCGGGGGGCTATGGGAGACCCAGTACTTC
V: TRBV18; size: .; J: TRBJ2-1; D: .; CDR3: CASSPGANEQFF; DNA: TGTGCCAGCTCCCCGGGGGCCAATGAGCAGTTCTTC
V: TRBV20-1; size: .; J: TRBJ2-5; D: TRBD2; CDR3: CSASSGRVETQYF; DNA: TGCAGTGCTAGTAGCGGGAGGGTGGAGACCCAGTACTTC
V: TRBV5-8; size: .; J: TRBJ2-5; D: TRBD2; CDR3: CASSLARWGRARETQYF; DNA: TGTGCCAGCAGCTTGGCCAGATGGGGGAGGGCCCGTGAGACCCAGTACTTC
V: TRBV5-4; size: once; J: TRBJ1-1; D: .; CDR3: CASSRGLMNTEAFF; DNA: TGTGCCAGCAGCAGGGGACTGATGAACACTGAAGCTTTCTTT
V: TRBV28; size: .; J: TRBJ1-1; D: .; CDR3: CASRPRGTGTEAFF; DNA: TGTGCCAGCCGACCGAGGGGAACGGGGACTGAAGCTTTCTTT
V: TRBV6-6; size: .; J: TRBJ1-2; D: TRBD1; CDR3: CASREGQVYGYTF; DNA: TGTGCCAGCAGAGAGGGACAGGTCTATGGCTACACCTTC